A selection of T cell receptor beta chains follows, all from one sample in a study of CD8 T cells in ankylosing spondylitis. TCRdb processed the 5' RACE reads anew with MiXCR; each CDR3 protein has one entry. Seen here are 150,000 to 200,000 distinct CDR3 sequences, around a tenth observed once, and the top ten hold 25% to 35%. The specimen sequenced was blood, either unsorted or a sorted T cell fraction (not recorded which). These receptors all come from a male donor with ankylosing spondylitis or in good health (not recorded which). Both conserved end residues are part of each CDR3. The D gene is left open where the match is weak. Clone size is shown for a subset of rows, as once, few, many or a class of expanded clone.

V gene	J gene	clone size	D gene	CDR3 DNA	CDR3 protein
TRBV6-1	TRBJ2-5	many	TRBD1	TGTGCCAGCGGACAACCTGGACAGGGGTCGGAGACCCAGTACTTC	CASGQPGQGSETQYF
TRBV12-3/TRBV12-4	TRBJ1-1	many	TRBD1	TGTGCCAGCAGTTGGAGGGGGGACAGTCGGCTCACTGAAGCTTTCTTT	CASSWRGDSRLTEAFF
TRBV6-2/TRBV6-3	TRBJ2-1	many	TRBD2	TGTGCCAGCAGTGCCCTGGGACTAGCGGGAAGATACAATGAGCAGTTCTTC	CASSALGLAGRYNEQFF
TRBV5-1	TRBJ2-6	few	.	TGCGCCAGCAGCTTGCCCCTGGCGGGGCCAGGGGCCAACGTCCTGACTTTC	CASSLPLAGPGANVLTF
TRBV5-1	TRBJ2-1	.	TRBD1	TGCGCCAGCAGCTTGGAGGGGGCTGCTCAGTTCTTC	CASSLEGAAQFF
TRBV6-5	TRBJ2-3	.	.	TGTGCCAGCAGTTACTATCCGGGGGGCACAGATACGCAGTATTTT	CASSYYPGGTDTQYF
TRBV14	TRBJ2-5	many	.	TGTGCCAGCAGTTCAGGGTGGCAAGAGACCCAGTACTTC	CASSSGWQETQYF
TRBV5-5	TRBJ1-5	many	.	TGTGCCAGCAGCTTCGTAGACAATCAGCCCCAGCATTTT	CASSFVDNQPQHF
TRBV5-1	TRBJ2-7	few	.	TGCGCCAGCAGAGAGGACGCCGGAACCTACGAGCAGTACTTC	CASREDAGTYEQYF
TRBV5-1	TRBJ2-1	many	.	TGCGCCAGCAGCCTAGCAGAGAGTTCTTGGGATGAGCAGTTCTTC	CASSLAESSWDEQFF
TRBV3-1	TRBJ1-1	few	.	TGTGCCAGCAGCCAACCCGCGGACAGCTACACTGAAGCTTTCTTT	CASSQPADSYTEAFF
TRBV6-2/TRBV6-3	TRBJ2-3	.	TRBD2	TGTGCCAGCAGTAGGACTAGCGGGACGGATACGCAGTATTTT	CASSRTSGTDTQYF
TRBV20-1	TRBJ2-3	few	TRBD1	TGCAGTGCTAGACCCCCGGGACAGGAGACAGATACGCAGTATTTT	CSARPPGQETDTQYF
TRBV20-1	TRBJ2-7	many	TRBD2	TGCAGTGCCACGACTAGCGGGATAGGTCCGGGCTACGAGCAGTACTTC	CSATTSGIGPGYEQYF
TRBV18	TRBJ1-2	.	.	TGTGCCAGCTCACCAACAGGGCTGAACTATGGCTACACCTTC	CASSPTGLNYGYTF
TRBV27	TRBJ1-2	few	TRBD1	TGTGCCAGCTCGGGACAGGGGAAGTATGGCTACACCTTC	CASSGQGKYGYTF
TRBV7-2	TRBJ2-1	.	.	TGTGCCAGCAGCTACGAGACAGGCTTTTACAATGAGCAGTTCTTC	CASSYETGFYNEQFF
TRBV5-1	TRBJ2-7	many	TRBD1	TGCGCCAGCGGGACCGGGACAGGGGACTACGAGCAGTACTTC	CASGTGTGDYEQYF
TRBV7-8	TRBJ2-1	many	.	TGTGCCAGCAGCTCGGCAAGAAACAATGAGCAGTTCTTC	CASSSARNNEQFF
TRBV9	TRBJ2-1	.	.	TGTGCCAGCAGCGTAGGACTAGTGGGATACAATGAGCAGTTCTTC	CASSVGLVGYNEQFF
TRBV5-1	TRBJ2-7	many	.	TGCGCCAGCAGGTACCGGGACGGATCCTACGAGCAGTACTTC	CASRYRDGSYEQYF
TRBV5-1	TRBJ2-1	.	TRBD2	TGCGCCAGCAGCTTGGAGAACGGGAGGGCGCGGGGGGAGCAGTTCTTC	CASSLENGRARGEQFF
TRBV6-5	TRBJ1-3	.	.	TGTGCCAGCAGTTACGCGAAGGGACAAGACGGAAACACCATATATTTT	CASSYAKGQDGNTIYF
TRBV9	TRBJ2-1	.	.	TGTGCCAGCAGCGTGGGGTACAATGAGCAGTTCTTC	CASSVGYNEQFF
TRBV5-1	TRBJ2-1	many	.	TGCGCCAGCAGCTTGGAGGACAATTCATACAATGAGCAGTTCTTC	CASSLEDNSYNEQFF
TRBV6-1	TRBJ2-4	many	.	TGTGCCAGCAGTCGTACGGAGTTAGCCAAAAACATTCAGTACTTC	CASSRTELAKNIQYF
TRBV5-1	TRBJ2-3	few	TRBD2	TGCGCCAGCAGCCAACAGTCTAGCGGGGGTCAAGATACGCAGTATTTT	CASSQQSSGGQDTQYF
TRBV21-1	TRBJ2-7	many	.	TGTGCCAGCAGCAAGAGGGAGCTCGCTAGCGGGGGTACCGACGAGCAGTACTTC	CASSKRELASGGTDEQYF
TRBV5-1	TRBJ1-5	many	.	TGCGCCAGCAGCTTGGGGCACCTGAATAGCAATCAGCCCCAGCATTTT	CASSLGHLNSNQPQHF
TRBV29-1	TRBJ2-5	many	TRBD1	TGCAGCGTGGATCTATGGCGTCAGGGGGCGTCAGAGACCCAGTACTTC	CSVDLWRQGASETQYF
TRBV12-3/TRBV12-4	TRBJ2-1	many	TRBD1	TGTGCCAGCAGCATGGACAGGGGCTCCTACAATGAGCAGTTCTTC	CASSMDRGSYNEQFF
TRBV12-3/TRBV12-4	TRBJ2-7	many	TRBD1	TGTGCCAGCAGTTTCCCGACAGGGGCCAACAAAGAGCAGTACTTC	CASSFPTGANKEQYF
TRBV7-6	TRBJ2-3	many	.	TGTGCCAGCAGCTTCGTGGCTAGCTCAGGTCCAGATACGCAGTATTTT	CASSFVASSGPDTQYF
TRBV3-1	TRBJ2-1	many	.	TGTGCCAGCAGCCCCCGGGACATTCAGAGCTCCTACAATGAGCAGTTCTTC	CASSPRDIQSSYNEQFF
TRBV6-1	TRBJ2-1	few	.	TGTGCCAGTCGGACCCAACCTGGGGGCTACAATGAGCAGTTCTTC	CASRTQPGGYNEQFF
TRBV24-1	TRBJ2-1	many	.	TGTGCCACCAGTGATGCCGACACGAGCTCCTACAATGAGCAGTTCTTC	CATSDADTSSYNEQFF
TRBV7-6	TRBJ2-5	.	TRBD1	TGTGCCAGCAGCACCCGACAGGGGACGTACCAAGAGACCCAGTACTTC	CASSTRQGTYQETQYF
TRBV4-3	TRBJ2-7	.	.	TGCGCCAGCAGCCAAGATCCGGCCAGGTTAGCCGAGCAGTACTTC	CASSQDPARLAEQYF
TRBV5-1	TRBJ2-6	many	.	TGCGCCAGCAGCTTAGGACAGCTCTCTGGGGCCAACGTCCTGACTTTC	CASSLGQLSGANVLTF
TRBV18	TRBJ2-5	many	.	TGTGCCAGCTCACCTTCTGGGGGCGCAGATGAGACCCAGTACTTC	CASSPSGGADETQYF
TRBV24-1	TRBJ2-1	many	TRBD2	TGTGCCACCAGTGGACTAGCGGGGGGGCCTTCCTCCTACAATGAGCAGTTCTTC	CATSGLAGGPSSYNEQFF
TRBV6-1	TRBJ1-3	many	.	TGTGCCAGCAGTCTAAATCTTGGAAACACCATATATTTT	CASSLNLGNTIYF
TRBV10-3	TRBJ2-1	.	.	TGTGCCATCTCTGGGGCTCCAAGCAATGAGCAGTTCTTC	CAISGAPSNEQFF
TRBV6-5	TRBJ2-3	.	.	TGTGCCAGCAGTTTCAAACCCCACACGAATACGCAGTATTTT	CASSFKPHTNTQYF
TRBV7-7	TRBJ2-2	few	TRBD2	TGTGCCAGCAGCGCCACTAGCGGTTCTAACACCGGGGAGCTGTTTTTT	CASSATSGSNTGELFF
TRBV7-9	TRBJ2-3	few	TRBD1	TGTGCCAGCAGCTCACGTGACAGGGTCACAGATACGCAGTATTTT	CASSSRDRVTDTQYF